The 26 T cell receptor beta chains presented below share a single source sample, sequenced in a study of control samples from healthy donors and cancer patients. The method was immunoSEQ multiplex PCR; TCRdb's version includes in-frame clones alone and lacks a portion of them. The table shows approximately 150,000 clones, with 75% to 95% occurring only once. Source material: blood. Every receptor here comes from a man aged 25 to 40 in good health.

The V and J genes are TRBV11-3 and TRBJ2-1; 8 bases agree with TRBD2. The CDR3 runs 14 residues. Trimming removed 4 bases from V and 6 bases from J; junction bases left unmatched: 5. In germline, CDR1 is SGHNT, CDR2 YENEEA. CDR3 DNA: TGTGCCAGCAGCTCGGGACTAGGGGGCAATGAGCAGTTCTTC. Translated: CASSSGLGGNEQFF.

This sequence joins TRBV9 and TRBJ1-6; no reliable D call. CDR3 length: 16 amino acids. Trimming cost V 4 bases and J 1 base, with 12 bases left between them. CDR1 is SGDLS, CDR2 YYNGEE, per germline. The CDR3 DNA follows: TGTGCCAGCAGCACTTCCTCGGGGTCCTATAATTCACCCCTCCACTTT. Amino acid sequence: CASSTSSGSYNSPLHF.

The V call is TRBV28, the J call TRBJ1-5; D is possibly TRBD1 (5 bases). The germline V and J ends were trimmed by 6 bases and 6 bases, with 9 bases remaining between them. CDR3 length equals 12 residues. The germline gives CDR1 MDHEN, CDR2 SYDVKM. The DNA of the CDR3 is TGTGCCAGCAGCGACAGTTTTCAGCCCCAGCATTTT. Protein product: CASSDSFQPQHF.

This chain connects TRBV19 to TRBJ1-2, with no clear D. The CDR3 length is 14 residues. Trimming shortened V by 0 bases and J by 8 bases, and 13 bases separated the two germline ends. From germline, CDR1 is LNHDA and CDR2 SQIVND (reference sequence). The CDR3 is CASSIDPPEKGYTF. The CDR3 region has the DNA TGTGCCAGTAGTATAGACCCTCCGGAGAAAGGCTACACCTTC.

V usage is TRBV28 and J usage is TRBJ1-4, with D possibly matching TRBD1 (6 bases). This CDR3 region has 15 residues. CDR1 is MDHEN and CDR2 is SYDVKM in the germline V gene. The V end was cut by 5 bases, the J end by 4 bases, with 14 bases between. The CDR3 region is CASSTPQGLNEKLFF. In DNA, the CDR3 is TGTGCCAGCAGTACTCCCCAGGGGCTTAATGAAAAACTGTTTTTT.

V gene TRBV25-1 combines with J gene TRBJ2-3; 7 positions match TRBD2. CDR1 is MGHDK and CDR2 is SYGVNS in the germline V gene. V was clipped by 2 bases and J by 5 bases; unmatched bases: 1. The CDR3 has 13 amino acids. The CDR3 loop is CASSEGGEDTQYF. DNA for the CDR3: TGTGCCAGCAGTGAAGGGGGGGAAGATACGCAGTATTTT.

The chain joins TRBV6-5 to TRBJ1-5; unclear D gene. With 2 bases removed from V and 0 bases from J, the gap between germline ends came to 8 bases. Germline-derived CDR1 and CDR2 are MNHEY and SVGAGI. The CDR3 is 15 amino acids. The CDR3 DNA reads TGTGCCAGCAGTTACGCATCAGATAGCAATCAGCCCCAGCATTTT. Amino acids: CASSYASDSNQPQHF.

V and J are TRBV28 and TRBJ1-2; weak D call: TRBD1 (6 bases). Between the trimmed V and J ends, which lost 4 bases and 4 bases, there was a span of 16 bases. This CDR3 has 15 amino acids. The germline V gene encodes CDR1 MDHEN and CDR2 SYDVKM. In nucleotides, the CDR3 is TGTGCCAGCAGTTCCCAGGGAGGGGGTGTCTATGGCTACACCTTC. This encodes CASSSQGGGVYGYTF.

The rearrangement uses TRBV12-5 and TRBJ1-1; the match to TRBD1 covers 8 bases. The CDR3 is 10 amino acids. J lost 8 bases, V lost 9 bases, and 2 bases had no gene match. CDR1 LGHNT and CDR2 FRNRAP come from the germline V gene. CDR3 loop: CASRTGEAFF. DNA of the CDR3: TGTGCTAGCAGGACAGGGGAAGCTTTCTTT.

The chain carries TRBV3-1 (or the pseudogene TRBV3-2) and TRBJ1-1; D is ambiguous. Germline V gives CDR1 LGHDT, CDR2 YNNKEL (reference sequence). V was shortened by 1 base and J by 8 bases, with 11 bases between the two germline ends. CDR3 size: 13 residues. CDR3 sequence reads: CASSQVAPGEAFF. CDR3 DNA: TGTGCCAGCAGCCAAGTTGCCCCCGGGGAAGCTTTCTTT.

The chain combines TRBV7-9 with TRBJ2-7, with D possibly TRBD2 on 6 matching bases. Trimming took 3 bases from V and 3 from J, leaving 15 bases between them. Germline V gene lookup returns CDR1 SEHNR and CDR2 FQNEAQ (reference sequence). The length of the CDR3 is 15 residues. CDR3 nucleotides: TGTGCCAGCAGCTTGGAGGGCAGGGAGTTCTACGAGCAGTACTTC. Encoded protein: CASSLEGREFYEQYF.

This chain links TRBV19 with TRBJ2-6; D ambiguous. Looked up from germline, CDR1 is LNHDA and CDR2 is SQIVND (reference sequence). The V gene lost 8 bases and the J gene lost 0 bases, with 5 bases spanning the gap. This CDR3 comprises 13 residues. DNA of the CDR3: TGTGCCAGTCATTACTCTGGGGCCAACGTCCTGACTTTC. Translating it yields CASHYSGANVLTF.

The genes are TRBV5-1 and TRBJ2-2; 8 bases are a match to TRBD2. The CDR3 is 20 residues long. V trimming: 3 bases; J trimming: 0 bases; junction bases outside the gene matches: 16. Germline loops: CDR1 SGHRS, CDR2 YFSETQ. The CDR3 spells CASSSGAGTRMFANTGELFF. The CDR3 DNA reads as TGCGCCAGCAGCTCTGGAGCCGGGACTAGAATGTTCGCGAACACCGGGGAGCTGTTTTTT.

This clone is medium-sized. The gene calls are TRBV5-6 and TRBJ1-1; tentatively, D is TRBD1 (5 bases). Germline CDR1 reads SGHDT; CDR2 reads YYEEEE. V was trimmed by 0 bases and J by 8 bases, leaving 17 bases between them. The CDR3 sequence is 15 residues long. As DNA, the CDR3 is TGTGCCAGCAGCTTGGTAGTTCGGCAGGGCGAAGAAGCTTTCTTT. This gives the protein CASSLVVRQGEEAFF.

The V gene is TRBV6-1, the J gene TRBJ1-1; D is uncertain. Germline V lookup: CDR1 MNHNS, CDR2 SASEGT. V was shortened by 2 bases and J by 1 base, with 5 bases between the two germline ends. CDR3 length: 13 residues. The CDR3 bases are TGTGCCAGCAGTGAAATGTGGAACACTGAAGCTTTCTTT. Its protein product is CASSEMWNTEAFF.

This sequence joins TRBV30 and TRBJ2-1; 10 bases line up with TRBD2. Germline-derived CDR1 and CDR2 are GTSNPN and SVGIG (reference sequence). Germline trimming cut 0 bases from V and 8 bases from J; bases unmatched to any gene: 10. The CDR3 spans 16 residues. CDR3 coding DNA: TGTGCCTGGAGTGTTGGGAGCGGGGGGGCCCATGATGAGCAGTTCTTC. Its translation: CAWSVGSGGAHDEQFF.

V and J are TRBV28 and TRBJ2-7, with D maybe TRBD2 (6 bases). CDR3 length: 14 residues. Germline values: CDR1 MDHEN, CDR2 SYDVKM. Trimming stripped 3 bases from V and 2 bases from J, with 11 bases between. The CDR3 nucleotides read TGTGCCAGCAGTTTGGAGGGTGTCGCCTACGAGCAGTACTTC. It encodes CASSLEGVAYEQYF.

The chain employs TRBV9 and TRBJ1-3; 9 bases match TRBD1. Looked up from germline, CDR1 is SGDLS and CDR2 is YYNGEE. CDR3 length: 18 residues. V lost 3 bases, J lost 8 bases, and 18 bases stayed unmatched. CDR3 residues: CASSDPLHRGRLSDTIYF. The CDR3 nucleotides are TGTGCCAGCAGCGACCCCCTTCACAGGGGGCGTTTGTCGGACACCATATATTTT.

The rearrangement links TRBV5-1 to TRBJ2-2; TRBD2 matches at 8 bases. CDR3 length equals 17 residues. The germline gives CDR1 SGHRS, CDR2 YFSETQ. With V trimmed by 0 bases and J by 4 bases, 8 bases remained unmatched. This CDR3 is CASSLAGGGLGTGELFF. As DNA, the CDR3 is TGCGCCAGCAGCTTGGCAGGCGGGGGGCTGGGCACCGGGGAGCTGTTTTTT.

This clone was detected only once. This chain uses TRBV12-5 with TRBJ2-3, with 8 bases that match TRBD2. In germline, CDR1 is LGHNT, CDR2 FRNRAP. Trimming removed 1 base from V and 2 bases from J; junction bases left unmatched: 5. The CDR3 totals 16 residues. This CDR3 reads CASGLAVAGLTDTQYF. CDR3 DNA: TGTGCTAGTGGTTTGGCAGTAGCGGGGCTCACAGATACGCAGTATTTT.

V usage is TRBV11-2 and J usage is TRBJ2-1; a possible D gene is TRBD2 (6 bases). Germline CDR1 and CDR2: SGHAT and FQNNGV. V was trimmed by 3 bases and J by 15 bases, leaving 12 bases between them. The CDR3 has 11 amino acids. The CDR3 bases are TGTGCCAGCAGCTTCCGGGACTTGGTGTTCTTC. Translating gives CASSFRDLVFF.

The chain carries TRBV19 and TRBJ2-1; D perhaps matches TRBD1 (5 bases). V lost 4 bases, J lost 4 bases, and 8 bases lay in between. The CDR3 sequence is 13 residues long. CDR1 is LNHDA, CDR2 SQIVND, per germline (reference sequence). The CDR3 protein is CASSNGQYNEQFF. The CDR3 bases are TGTGCCAGTAGTAACGGACAATACAATGAGCAGTTCTTC.

The chain has TRBV19 and TRBJ1-2; no reliable D call. The CDR3 runs to 12 residues. V dropped 7 bases and J dropped 2 bases, with 8 bases sitting between them. CDR1 LNHDA and CDR2 SQIVND come from the germline V gene (reference sequence). The CDR3 DNA sequence: TGTGCCAGTATCGGACGGAACTATGGCTACACCTTC. It specifies CASIGRNYGYTF. The variable domain in full, completed from reference TRBV19 and TRBJ1-2, reads DGGITQSPKYLFRKEGQNVTLSCEQNLNHDAMYWYRQDPGQGLRLIYYSQIVNDFQKGDIAEGYSVSREKKESFPLTVTSAQKNPTAFYLCASIGRNYGYTFGSGTRLTVV.

V gene TRBV29-1 combines with J gene TRBJ1-5, with 7 positions matching TRBD1. The CDR3 loop spans 12 amino acids. Per the germline V gene, CDR1 is SQVTM and CDR2 is ANQGSEA. V trimming: 6 bases; J trimming: 4 bases; junction bases outside the gene matches: 3. The CDR3 DNA reads as TGCAGCGTGGGGACAGCTAATCAGCCCCAGCATTTT. Translating gives CSVGTANQPQHF.

The V call is TRBV27, the J call TRBJ2-1, with 8 bases that match TRBD2. CDR3 length: 15 residues. V lost 3 bases, J lost 3 bases, and 4 bases stayed unmatched. Per the germline V gene, CDR1 is MNHEY and CDR2 is SMNVEV (reference sequence). CDR3 sequence reads: CASSFSGGDYNEQFF. Written as DNA, the CDR3 is TGTGCCAGCAGTTTTTCGGGGGGGGACTACAATGAGCAGTTCTTC.

The V call is TRBV5-1, the J call TRBJ2-7, with 9 bases identical to TRBD1. V shed 3 bases and J 6 bases; nucleotides not matched to a gene: 13. The V gene's germline CDR1 is SGHRS and CDR2 YFSETQ. This CDR3 is 16 amino acids long. The CDR3 coding sequence is TGCGCCAGCAGCTATGGAATAACCGGGACAGGGTCCGAGCAGTACTTC. This codes for CASSYGITGTGSEQYF.